A single sample is the source of the 21 T cell receptor beta chains below, sequenced in a study of cytomegalovirus exposure and HLA in healthy donors. PCR primers comprised 60 Vbeta and 13 Jbeta primers. The data were produced by immunoSEQ multiplex PCR, yet TCRdb's version contains in-frame clones alone and is incomplete. This sample's table has approximately 110,000 clones. Sequenced sample: PBMCs. Receptor source: a man in his forties or fifties in good health and CMV-seropositive.

The J gene is TRBJ1-4, the V gene TRBV6-5; no clear D. CDR1 MNHEY and CDR2 SVGAGI come from the germline V gene. The CDR3 totals 15 residues. Deletions cut 0 bases from V and 0 bases from J, with 5 bases between. The CDR3 DNA is TGTGCCAGCAGTTACTCCAGCGCAACTAATGAAAAACTGTTTTTT. Translating it yields CASSYSSATNEKLFF.

The chain has TRBV6-5 and TRBJ1-1; D may be TRBD1 (6 bases). The germline V gene has CDR1 MNHEY and CDR2 SVGAGI. The CDR3 consists of 15 residues. The germline V and J ends were trimmed by 0 bases and 5 bases, with 13 bases remaining between them. The CDR3 loop reads CASSYSGTRETEAFF. In DNA form, the CDR3 reads TGTGCCAGCAGTTACTCGGGGACACGGGAAACTGAAGCTTTCTTT.

The chain joins TRBV5-4 to TRBJ2-3; D is undetermined. The germline V and J ends were trimmed by 0 bases and 1 base, with 9 bases remaining between them. This CDR3 is 15 amino acids long. Germline V gene lookup returns CDR1 SGHNT and CDR2 YYREEE (reference sequence). CDR3 residues: CASSLESVRTDTQYF. As DNA, the CDR3 is TGTGCCAGCAGCTTGGAAAGCGTCCGCACAGATACGCAGTATTTT.

The CDR3 loop is CASTPRAGEQFF. The CDR3 DNA is TGTGCCAGCACCCCGAGAGCCGGTGAGCAGTTCTTC. This chain uses TRBV6-5 with TRBJ2-1; D is unresolved. Germline CDR1 MNHEY, CDR2 SVGAGI. The CDR3 is made up of 12 amino acids. V was pared by 7 bases and J by 9 bases, with 13 bases between.

The chain combines TRBV5-1 with TRBJ2-2; 12 bases agree with TRBD2. The germline V gene encodes CDR1 SGHRS and CDR2 YFSETQ. With V trimmed by 4 bases and J by 5 bases, 3 bases remained unmatched. This CDR3 is 15 amino acids long. The CDR3 protein is CASSPGLAGTGELFF. The CDR3 nucleotides are TGCGCCAGCAGCCCTGGACTAGCGGGAACCGGGGAGCTGTTTTTT. Full variable domain (outside the CDR3, taken from reference TRBV5-1 and TRBJ2-2): KAGVTQTPRYLIKTRGQQVTLSCSPISGHRSVSWYQQTPGQGLQFLFEYFSETQRNKGNFPGRFSGRQFSNSRSEMNVSTLELGDSALYLCASSPGLAGTGELFFGEGSRLTVL.

The chain links TRBV7-3 to TRBJ2-2, with a weak D call TRBD1 (5 bases). Trimming stripped 3 bases from V and 6 bases from J, with 11 bases between. CDR1 and CDR2 (germline): SGHTA, FQGTGA. The CDR3 covers 14 residues. The CDR3 DNA is TGTGCCAGCAGCTTTGGCAGGGTAGCCGGGGAGCTGTTTTTT. Translated, it gives CASSFGRVAGELFF.

The rearrangement joins TRBV10-2 to TRBJ2-7; D remains ambiguous. CDR1 WSHSY and CDR2 SAAADI come from the germline V gene. V lost 2 bases and J lost 1, with 9 bases in between. This CDR3 contains 14 residues. The DNA for the CDR3 is TGCGCCAGCAGTGAGGGCGGTAAGTCCTACGAGCAGTACTTC. Encoded protein: CASSEGGKSYEQYF.

The chain is built from TRBV4-3 and TRBJ2-2, with D possibly being TRBD2 (6 bases). CDR1 is LGHNA, CDR2 YSLEER, per germline. The CDR3 covers 15 residues. Deletions cut 3 bases from V and 8 bases from J, with 16 bases between. The CDR3 reads CASSQGDFLLGELFF. Written as DNA, the CDR3 is TGCGCCAGCAGCCAGGGGGACTTTTTGTTAGGGGAGCTGTTTTTT.

V and J are TRBV15 and TRBJ2-7; 7 bases agree with TRBD2. With V trimmed by 2 bases and J by 5 bases, 6 bases remained unmatched. Germline values: CDR1 LNHNV, CDR2 YYDKDF (reference sequence). The CDR3 is 14 amino acids. CDR3 loop: CATSRREGGNEQYF. CDR3 sequence (DNA): TGTGCCACCAGCAGACGCGAGGGAGGGAACGAGCAGTACTTC.

CDR3 sequence: CASSQDVTYEQYF. Here the CDR3 DNA reads TGCGCCAGCAGCCAAGATGTTACCTACGAGCAGTACTTC. The chain employs TRBV4-3 and TRBJ2-5; unclear D gene. The J call may be in error: the DNA end matches TRBJ2-7 better. Looked up from germline, CDR1 is LGHNA and CDR2 is YSLEER. CDR3 length equals 13 residues.

This chain links TRBV7-2 with TRBJ1-1; no reliable D call. Germline CDR1 SGHTA, CDR2 FQGNSA. The V end was cut by 5 bases, the J end by 4 bases, with 11 bases between. This CDR3 region has 13 residues. The CDR3 DNA follows: TGTGCCAGCAGCGGGCAGGCGAGCACTGAAGCTTTCTTT. Amino acid sequence: CASSGQASTEAFF.

This chain uses TRBV14 with TRBJ1-2, with unresolved D. The CDR3 extends over 15 amino acids. The germline V and J ends were trimmed by 0 bases and 2 bases, with 10 bases remaining between them. Germline V lookup: CDR1 SGHDN, CDR2 FVKESK. The CDR3 spells CASSQDVRLNYGYTF. CDR3 coding DNA: TGTGCCAGCAGCCAAGACGTCAGATTAAACTATGGCTACACCTTC.

The chain carries TRBV11-1 and TRBJ2-3; 15 nucleotides agree with TRBD2. The CDR3 runs 18 residues. Trimming removed 3 bases from V and 4 bases from J; junction bases left unmatched: 8. CDR1 is SGHAT and CDR2 is FQDESV in the germline V gene (reference sequence). The CDR3 here is CASSFFGLAGGPPDTQYF. The CDR3 nucleotides read TGTGCCAGCAGCTTCTTCGGACTAGCGGGAGGGCCCCCAGATACGCAGTATTTT.

The chain couples TRBV4-1 to TRBJ2-2, with TRBD1 identical over 7 bases. The CDR3 loop spans 17 amino acids. Looked up from germline, CDR1 is MGHRA and CDR2 is YSYEKL. Germline trimming cut 0 bases from V and 3 bases from J; bases unmatched to any gene: 7. The CDR3 is CASSQDPGTVYTGELFF. DNA of the CDR3: TGCGCCAGCAGCCAAGATCCGGGGACAGTTTACACCGGGGAGCTGTTTTTT.

The gene calls are TRBV5-1 and TRBJ2-7, with D possibly matching TRBD2 (5 bases). The CDR3 consists of 13 residues. Per the germline V gene, CDR1 is SGHRS and CDR2 is YFSETQ. Trimming cost V 7 bases and J 6 bases, with 17 bases left between them. CDR3 residues: CASSNGKAGEQYF. In nucleotides, the CDR3 is TGCGCCAGCTCCAACGGGAAGGCGGGCGAGCAGTACTTC.

The chain carries TRBV7-6 and TRBJ2-3; D might be TRBD2 (5 bases). The CDR3 contains 13 residues. Germline V lookup: CDR1 SGHVS, CDR2 FNYEAQ. Between the trimmed V and J ends, which lost 6 bases and 1 base, there was a span of 8 bases. CDR3 coding DNA: TGTGCCAGCAGAAATAGCGGCACAGATACGCAGTATTTT. This codes for CASRNSGTDTQYF.

The chain combines TRBV7-2 with TRBJ1-5; 10 nucleotides line up with TRBD1. Germline lookup yields CDR1 SGHTA and CDR2 FQGNSA. This CDR3 region has 15 residues. The J segment lost 6 bases and the V segment lost 4 bases, leaving 6 bases of the junction unmatched. CDR3 loop: CASSSTTGGGQPQHF. Here the CDR3 DNA reads TGTGCCAGCAGCTCCACGACAGGGGGCGGTCAGCCCCAGCATTTT.

The V call is TRBV5-1, the J call TRBJ2-7; TRBD2 aligns across 16 bases. In germline, CDR1 is SGHRS, CDR2 YFSETQ. V trimming: 4 bases; J trimming: 7 bases; junction bases outside the gene matches: 8. The CDR3 extends over 16 amino acids. The CDR3: CASSPGTSGREGEQYF. CDR3 in DNA: TGCGCCAGCAGCCCTGGGACTAGCGGGAGGGAGGGGGAGCAGTACTTC.

The J gene is TRBJ1-5, the V gene TRBV6-6; a weak D match, TRBD1 (5 bases). The CDR3 runs to 15 residues. Germline V gives CDR1 MNHNY, CDR2 SVGAGI (reference sequence). Between the trimmed V and J ends, which lost 4 bases and 10 bases, there was a span of 20 bases. CDR3 loop: CASSSFAGQLGPQHF. In DNA, the CDR3 is TGTGCCAGCAGTTCTTTCGCGGGGCAACTGGGACCCCAGCATTTT.

The chain couples TRBV27 to TRBJ1-2, with D maybe TRBD1 (5 bases). This CDR3 contains 14 residues. Germline V gene lookup returns CDR1 MNHEY and CDR2 SMNVEV (reference sequence). V was pared by 3 bases and J by 7 bases, with 15 bases between. CDR3 sequence: CASSFRDSLRGYTF. The CDR3 DNA follows: TGTGCCAGCAGTTTCCGGGACTCCCTGCGTGGCTACACCTTC.

The chain couples TRBV2 to TRBJ2-1, with a tentative D call TRBD2 (6 bases). V dropped 6 bases and J dropped 0 bases, with 15 bases sitting between them. This CDR3 contains 16 residues. Germline CDR1 and CDR2: SNHLY and FYNNEI. In DNA, the CDR3 is TGTGCCAGCAGGCCCCTTGGGGGGAGCTCCTACAATGAGCAGTTCTTC. This translates into CASRPLGGSSYNEQFF.